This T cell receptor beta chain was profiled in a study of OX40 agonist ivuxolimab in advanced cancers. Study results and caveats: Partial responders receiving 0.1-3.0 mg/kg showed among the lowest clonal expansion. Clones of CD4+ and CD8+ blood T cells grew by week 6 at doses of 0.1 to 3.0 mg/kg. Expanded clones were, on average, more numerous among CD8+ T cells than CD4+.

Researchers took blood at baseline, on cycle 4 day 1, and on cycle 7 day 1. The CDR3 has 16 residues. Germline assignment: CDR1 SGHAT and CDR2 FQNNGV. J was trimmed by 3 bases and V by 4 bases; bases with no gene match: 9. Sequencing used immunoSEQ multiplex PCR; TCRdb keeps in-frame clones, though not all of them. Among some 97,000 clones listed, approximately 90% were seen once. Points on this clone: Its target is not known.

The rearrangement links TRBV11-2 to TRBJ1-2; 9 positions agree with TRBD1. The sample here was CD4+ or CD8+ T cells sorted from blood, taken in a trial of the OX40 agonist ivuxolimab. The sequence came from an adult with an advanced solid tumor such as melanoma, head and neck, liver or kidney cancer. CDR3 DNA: TGTGCCAGCAGCTCAGGGACAGGGAAAGGGGACTATGGCTACACCTTC. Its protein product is CASSSGTGKGDYGYTF.